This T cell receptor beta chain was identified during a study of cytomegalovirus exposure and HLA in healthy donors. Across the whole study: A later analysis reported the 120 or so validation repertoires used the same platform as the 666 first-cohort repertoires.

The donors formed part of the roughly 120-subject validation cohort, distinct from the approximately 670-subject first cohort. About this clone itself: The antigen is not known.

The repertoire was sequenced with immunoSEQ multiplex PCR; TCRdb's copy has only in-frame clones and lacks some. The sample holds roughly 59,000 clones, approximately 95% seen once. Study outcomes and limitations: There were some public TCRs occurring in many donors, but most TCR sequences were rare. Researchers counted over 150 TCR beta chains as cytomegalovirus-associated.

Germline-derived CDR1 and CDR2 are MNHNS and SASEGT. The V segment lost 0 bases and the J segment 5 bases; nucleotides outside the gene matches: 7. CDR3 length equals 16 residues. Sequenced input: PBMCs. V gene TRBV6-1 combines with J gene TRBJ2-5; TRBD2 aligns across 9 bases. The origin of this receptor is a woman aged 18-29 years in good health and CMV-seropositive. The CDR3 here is CASSEARAGGGETQYF. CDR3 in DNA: TGTGCCAGCAGTGAAGCGCGAGCGGGGGGAGGGGAGACCCAGTACTTC.